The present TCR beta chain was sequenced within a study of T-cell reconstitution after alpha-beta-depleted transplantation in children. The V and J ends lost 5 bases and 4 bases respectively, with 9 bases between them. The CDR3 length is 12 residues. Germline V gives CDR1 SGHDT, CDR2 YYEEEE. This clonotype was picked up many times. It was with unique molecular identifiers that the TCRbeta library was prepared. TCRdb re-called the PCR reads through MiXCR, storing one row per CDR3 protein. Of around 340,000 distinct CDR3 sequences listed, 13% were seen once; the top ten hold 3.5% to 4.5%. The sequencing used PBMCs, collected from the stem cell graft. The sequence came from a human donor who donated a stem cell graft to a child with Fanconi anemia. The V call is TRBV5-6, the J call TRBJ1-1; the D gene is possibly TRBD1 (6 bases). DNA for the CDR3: TGTGCCAGCAGAACAGGGTTCACTGAAGCTTTCTTT. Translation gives CASRTGFTEAFF.